The 32 T cell receptor beta chains reported below all come from one sample, sequenced in a study of shared clonotypes between healthy human individuals. This table comes from immunoSEQ multiplex PCR, and its TCRdb copy is limited to in-frame clones, with some not included. There are about 480,000 clones in the sample; around 79% occur only once, and 10% to 15% lies in the top ten. The sample consisted of PBMCs. Receptor source: a woman aged 40 to 55 in good health. Some clones in this sample may be carry-over from other donors' samples.

V usage is TRBV25-1 and J usage is TRBJ2-7, with a weak D call TRBD1 (6 bases). The CDR3 runs to 16 residues. Germline CDR1 and CDR2: MGHDK and SYGVNS. The V end lost 2 bases, the J end lost 0 bases, and 14 bases lay between the germline ends. CDR3 region: CASSEDRRDNSYEQYF. The CDR3 nucleotides are TGTGCCAGCAGTGAAGATCGCCGGGACAACTCCTACGAGCAGTACTTC.

The chain couples TRBV2 to TRBJ1-2, with 9 bases fitting TRBD1. Unmatched junction bases numbered 4, after V lost 1 base and J lost 1 base. Germline V gives CDR1 SNHLY, CDR2 FYNNEI. The CDR3 contains 16 residues. CDR3 in amino acids: CASSEVQGAFNYGYTF. In nucleotides, the CDR3 is TGTGCCAGCAGTGAAGTACAGGGGGCTTTTAACTATGGCTACACCTTC.

J is TRBJ2-5 and V is TRBV2, with D possibly TRBD2 on 6 matching bases. Germline V CDR1 and CDR2: SNHLY, FYNNEI. Trimming stripped 4 bases from V and 5 bases from J, with 20 bases between. The CDR3 is 16 residues long. CDR3 in DNA: TGTGCCAGCAGTGGGGGAAGGGGCGGGACCCCCGAGACCCAGTACTTC. The encoded protein is CASSGGRGGTPETQYF.

The sample holds one count of this clone. The chain is built from TRBV30 and TRBJ2-5; TRBD1 might be the D (5 bases). The germline V gene has CDR1 GTSNPN and CDR2 SVGIG (reference sequence). This CDR3 is built from 15 residues. Trimming shortened V by 5 bases and J by 4 bases, and 20 bases separated the two germline ends. The CDR3: CAWGPAGAFRETQYF. The CDR3 DNA reads TGTGCCTGGGGCCCAGCTGGGGCATTCAGAGAGACCCAGTACTTC. The variable domain in full, with the rest retrieved from reference TRBV30 and TRBJ2-5, is SQTIHQWPATLVQPVGSPLSLECTVEGTSNPNLYWYRQAAGRGLQLLFYSVGIGQISSEVPQNLSASRPQDRQFILSSKKLLLSDSGFYLCAWGPAGAFRETQYFGPGTRLLVL.

This clone was seen once. This chain joins TRBV25-1 and TRBJ1-1; a weak D match, TRBD1 (5 bases). The CDR3 runs 15 residues. CDR1 and CDR2 from the germline V gene are MGHDK and SYGVNS. V was clipped by 1 base and J by 6 bases, with 15 bases between them. CDR3 sequence reads: CASSESRGLFPEAFF. The CDR3 DNA follows: TGTGCCAGCAGTGAATCGCGGGGGTTATTCCCTGAAGCTTTCTTT.

The chain joins TRBV7-3 to TRBJ2-5, with D perhaps given as TRBD1 or TRBD2 (6 bases each). Germline assignment: CDR1 SGHTA and CDR2 FQGTGA. Trimming cost V 1 base and J 2 bases, with 11 bases left between them. The CDR3 runs 15 residues. The CDR3, as DNA: TGTGCCAGCAGCTTAATGGGGGCGGGACAAGAGACCCAGTACTTC. Translated: CASSLMGAGQETQYF.

This clone showed up just a few times. The gene calls are TRBV5-1 and TRBJ2-6; TRBD1 aligns across 7 bases. The CDR3 has 15 residues. Germline V gene lookup returns CDR1 SGHRS and CDR2 YFSETQ. Trimming cost V 6 bases and J 0 bases; bases outside gene matches: 3. CDR3 in DNA: TGCGCCAGCACCCCAGGGGGCTCTGGGGCCAACGTCCTGACTTTC. Protein product: CASTPGGSGANVLTF.

Ten or more counts support this clone. This chain links TRBV15 with TRBJ2-3; 8 bases agree with TRBD1. V gave up 3 bases and J gave up 4 bases; unmatched junction bases: 6. Germline V CDR1 and CDR2: LNHNV, YYDKDF (reference sequence). The CDR3 has 15 amino acids. The DNA of the CDR3 is TGTGCCACCAGCAGGAGGACAGGGACCCCAGATACGCAGTATTTT. Encoded protein: CATSRRTGTPDTQYF.

The rearrangement links TRBV5-6 to TRBJ2-3, with D possibly matching TRBD1 (5 bases). In germline, CDR1 is SGHDT, CDR2 YYEEEE. The V gene lost 2 bases and the J gene lost 4 bases, with 8 bases spanning the gap. The CDR3 is made up of 13 amino acids. DNA for the CDR3: TGTGCCAGCAGCTTAGGGGCCTCAGATACGCAGTATTTT. Amino acid sequence: CASSLGASDTQYF.

Turning to this clone: The same CDR3 can be traced to other DNA sequences in this sample. This chain uses TRBV11-2 with TRBJ2-5; D is ambiguous. The CDR3 contains 13 residues. Trimming left V 3 bases short and J 5 bases short, with 10 bases between. The V gene's germline CDR1 is SGHAT and CDR2 FQNNGV. CDR3: CASSFGFRETQYF. CDR3 nucleotides: TGTGCCAGCAGCTTTGGCTTTCGGGAGACCCAGTACTTC.

Details on this clone: Given a far larger clone just one base away, this is likely a sequencing read error. The V gene is TRBV14, the J gene TRBJ1-3; no clear D. In germline, CDR1 is SGHDN, CDR2 FVKESK. Trimming removed 4 bases from V and 7 bases from J, with 17 bases in between. This CDR3 is built from 15 residues. CDR3 region: CASSPSGFSSNTIYF. CDR3 bases: TGTGCCAGCAGCCCCTCGGGGTTTAGTTCCAACACCATATATTTT.

The V gene is TRBV5-4, the J gene TRBJ1-4; no clear D gene. The CDR3 contains 14 residues. The V gene's germline CDR1 is SGHNT and CDR2 YYREEE (reference sequence). V lost 6 bases, J lost 7 bases, and 16 bases lay in between. CDR3 coding DNA: TGTGCCAGCACCTACCCTGACCTGGTTGAAAAACTGTTTTTT. Translation gives CASTYPDLVEKLFF.

The chain uses TRBV7-2 and TRBJ2-3; 7 bases are shared with TRBD2. The CDR3 has 14 residues. Germline CDR1 and CDR2: SGHTA and FQGNSA. Trimming took 4 bases from V and 6 from J; bases not matched to a gene: 7. CDR3 loop: CASSSMAGVDTQYF. The CDR3 nucleotides are TGTGCCAGCAGCTCCATGGCGGGGGTGGATACGCAGTATTTT.

Points on this clone: Different DNA sequences within this sample yield the same CDR3. The genes are TRBV19 and TRBJ2-3, with D maybe TRBD1 (6 bases). CDR3 size: 13 residues. CDR1 is LNHDA and CDR2 is SQIVND in the germline V gene (reference sequence). Trimming removed 5 bases from V and 3 bases from J, with 9 bases in between. The CDR3 DNA follows: TGTGCCAGTAGTGTGCAGGGGACAGATACGCAGTATTTT. Translating gives CASSVQGTDTQYF.

The rearrangement joins TRBV28 to TRBJ2-5; D ambiguous. The CDR3 covers 15 residues. Germline assignment: CDR1 MDHEN and CDR2 SYDVKM. Trimming took 3 bases from V and 0 from J, leaving 11 bases between them. CDR3 nucleotides: TGTGCCAGCAGTTTGAGTGGCCAGTACCAAGAGACCCAGTACTTC. Residues: CASSLSGQYQETQYF.

The chain uses TRBV28 and TRBJ1-1; D call uncertain. In germline, CDR1 is MDHEN, CDR2 SYDVKM. V was pared by 10 bases and J by 11 bases, with 23 bases between. CDR3 length equals 13 residues. The CDR3 DNA follows: TGTGCCACCACCCAGAACCCTAGGACGTTGGCTTTCTTT. It encodes CATTQNPRTLAFF.

Only a few counts were recorded for this clone. The rearrangement links TRBV15 to TRBJ2-7, with TRBD1 matching 7 bases. The trim removed 5 bases at V and 3 bases at J, leaving 4 bases unmatched. The CDR3 has 13 amino acids. Germline-derived CDR1 and CDR2 are LNHNV and YYDKDF (reference sequence). The CDR3 DNA reads as TGTGCCACCAGCCGGGACAGAAACTACGAGCAGTACTTC. This gives the protein CATSRDRNYEQYF.

V and J are TRBV28 and TRBJ1-3; 7 nucleotides line up with TRBD1. The ends lost 6 bases at V and 2 bases at J; junction bases unmatched: 13. The V gene's germline CDR1 is MDHEN and CDR2 SYDVKM. The CDR3 totals 17 residues. The CDR3 is CASSQTDYRGTGNTIYF. The CDR3 DNA is TGTGCCAGCAGCCAGACCGACTACAGGGGCACTGGAAACACCATATATTTT. Full variable domain (remainder filled in from reference TRBV28 and TRBJ1-3): DVKVTQSSRYLVKRTGEKVFLECVQDMDHENMFWYRQDPGLGLRLIYFSYDVKMKEKGDIPEGYSVSREKKERFSLILESASTNQTSMYLCASSQTDYRGTGNTIYFGEGSWLTVV.

The chain is built from TRBV27 and TRBJ2-1, with 11 bases that match TRBD2. The CDR3 extends over 14 amino acids. Trimming took 3 bases from V and 9 from J; bases not matched to a gene: 4. Germline CDR1 is MNHEY and CDR2 is SMNVEV (reference sequence). The CDR3 coding sequence is TGTGCCAGCAGTTTCTTACTAGCGGGAGCTGAGCAGTTCTTC. It encodes CASSFLLAGAEQFF.

Regarding this clone: Other DNA sequences in this sample translate to the same CDR3. The chain joins TRBV11-3 to TRBJ1-3; D ambiguous. CDR1 is SGHNT, CDR2 YENEEA, per germline. The CDR3 covers 13 residues. Trimming removed 6 bases at V and 2 bases at J, with 8 bases between. The CDR3, as DNA: TGTGCCAGCAGTTCCCTCCCTGGAAACACCATATATTTT. It is translated as CASSSLPGNTIYF.

The V and J genes are TRBV11-3 and TRBJ2-1; 12 bases fit TRBD2. In germline, CDR1 is SGHNT, CDR2 YENEEA. The CDR3 totals 15 residues. The V and J ends lost 0 bases and 10 bases, in that order; junction bases with no gene match: 4. The CDR3 nucleotides read TGTGCCAGCAGCTTAGAGCCTAGCGGGAGGGTGGAGCAGTTCTTC. Its protein product is CASSLEPSGRVEQFF.

This chain joins TRBV28 and TRBJ1-2, with a weak D call TRBD1 (6 bases). The germline V gene has CDR1 MDHEN and CDR2 SYDVKM. V dropped 5 bases and J dropped 3 bases, with 13 bases sitting between them. This CDR3 region has 14 residues. CDR3 sequence (DNA): TGTGCCAGCAGTGTAGAGGCAGGGGACTATGGCTACACCTTC. Its translation is CASSVEAGDYGYTF.

The V gene is TRBV10-3, the J gene TRBJ2-1; a possible D gene is TRBD2 (5 bases). Germline CDR1 reads ENHRY; CDR2 reads SYGVKD. The CDR3 consists of 15 residues. Trimming took 10 bases from V and 2 from J, leaving 18 bases between them. The CDR3 loop reads CATAGLGGPYNEQFF. The CDR3 DNA sequence: TGTGCCACAGCCGGACTCGGAGGCCCCTACAATGAGCAGTTCTTC.

The gene calls are TRBV15 and TRBJ2-2; D is possibly TRBD1 (6 bases). Germline lookup yields CDR1 LNHNV and CDR2 YYDKDF (reference sequence). This CDR3 comprises 15 residues. V lost 3 bases, J lost 3 bases, and 11 bases lay in between. The CDR3 coding sequence is TGTGCCACCAGCAGGGATACAGGGTACACCGGGGAGCTGTTTTTT. Its translation is CATSRDTGYTGELFF.

This clone was recorded only once. The chain carries TRBV30 and TRBJ2-7, with a possible D match to TRBD2 (5 bases). The CDR3 is made up of 12 amino acids. Germline V gene data show CDR1 as GTSNPN and CDR2 as SVGIG (reference sequence). The germline V and J ends were trimmed by 3 bases and 7 bases, with 13 bases remaining between them. CDR3 in amino acids: CAWRGDRREQYF. In nucleotides, the CDR3 is TGTGCCTGGAGGGGCGATCGGAGGGAGCAGTACTTC.

This clone has more than one count but fewer than ten. The chain links TRBV11-2 to TRBJ2-3; 7 bases fit TRBD2. Per germline, CDR1 SGHAT and CDR2 FQNNGV. This CDR3 is built from 13 residues. V lost 7 bases, J lost 10 bases, and 11 bases stayed unmatched. The CDR3 DNA reads as TGTGCCAGCACCCGGACTACCGGGAGGTCGCAGTATTTT. This sequence encodes CASTRTTGRSQYF. Supplemented by reference TRBV11-2 and TRBJ2-3, the full variable domain reads EAGVAQSPRYKIIEKRQSVAFWCNPISGHATLYWYQQILGQGPKLLIQFQNNGVVDDSQLPKDRFSAERLKGVDSTLKIQPAKLEDSAVYLCASTRTTGRSQYFGPGTRLTVL.

This clone was seen ten or more times. The V and J genes are TRBV29-1 and TRBJ2-3, with D perhaps TRBD1 or TRBD2 (7 bases each). This CDR3 has 13 residues. The V end lost 2 bases, the J end lost 6 bases, and 12 bases lay between the germline ends. Germline CDR1 reads SQVTM; CDR2 reads ANQGSEA. CDR3 region: CSVEQGGGDTQYF. The CDR3, as DNA: TGCAGCGTTGAACAGGGGGGAGGGGATACGCAGTATTTT.

The chain carries TRBV5-1 and TRBJ2-3; TRBD2 matches at 8 bases. This CDR3 has 15 residues. CDR1 is SGHRS, CDR2 YFSETQ, per germline. Trimming took 3 bases from V and 2 from J; bases not matched to a gene: 5. CDR3 in DNA: TGCGCCAGCAGCTCCGGCGGGGGGTCCACAGATACGCAGTATTTT. Translating it yields CASSSGGGSTDTQYF.

V is TRBV27 and J is TRBJ2-1, with D perhaps matching TRBD1 (6 bases). This CDR3 is built from 15 residues. From germline, CDR1 is MNHEY and CDR2 SMNVEV (reference sequence). V dropped 3 bases and J dropped 0 bases, with 9 bases sitting between them. DNA for the CDR3: TGTGCCAGCAGTTTGAGGGGGAGCTCCTACAATGAGCAGTTCTTC. Translating gives CASSLRGSSYNEQFF.

The rearrangement links TRBV6-5 to TRBJ1-1, with a possible D match to TRBD1 (5 bases). This CDR3 contains 15 residues. The ends were cut back, 0 bases at V and 0 bases at J, with 8 bases in the middle. Germline CDR1 and CDR2: MNHEY and SVGAGI. CDR3 residues: CASSYSGRVNTEAFF. CDR3 DNA sequence: TGTGCCAGCAGTTACTCAGGCAGGGTGAACACTGAAGCTTTCTTT.

This chain links TRBV7-3 with TRBJ2-1; the match to TRBD1 covers 7 bases. The V gene's germline CDR1 is SGHTA and CDR2 FQGTGA. This CDR3 contains 15 residues. V lost 4 bases to trimming and J lost 3 bases; unmatched junction nucleotides: 6. The CDR3 DNA reads as TGTGCCAGCAGCTATCGAGGGGGCGACTACAATGAGCAGTTCTTC. It codes for CASSYRGGDYNEQFF. Full variable domain (missing parts from reference TRBV7-3 and TRBJ2-1): GAGVSQTPSNKVTEKGKYVELRCDPISGHTALYWYRQSLGQGPEFLIYFQGTGAADDSGLPNDRFFAVRPEGSVSTLKIQRTERGDSAVYLCASSYRGGDYNEQFFGPGTRLTVL.

The rearrangement joins TRBV2 to TRBJ2-7, with D perhaps TRBD1 (5 bases). Germline-derived CDR1 and CDR2 are SNHLY and FYNNEI. The CDR3 totals 13 residues. The germline V and J ends were trimmed by 10 bases and 2 bases, with 15 bases remaining between them. The CDR3 reads CAILGRATYEQYF. CDR3 nucleotides: TGTGCCATCTTGGGCAGGGCGACCTACGAGCAGTACTTC.